This T cell receptor beta chain was profiled in a study of OX40 agonist ivuxolimab in advanced cancers. Looking at the study overall: The dose-escalation cohort was roughly 83% male, with a mean age of about 56 years, ranging roughly 20 to 90.

The method was immunoSEQ multiplex PCR; TCRdb's version includes in-frame clones alone and lacks a portion of them. The sample lists some 61,000 clones, 75% to 90% seen once, with roughly 4.9% in the top ten. The CDR3 runs 14 residues. The V and J ends lost 5 bases and 7 bases, in that order; junction bases with no gene match: 6. The germline V gene encodes CDR1 SGDLS and CDR2 YYNGEE. This material consisted of CD4+ or CD8+ T cells sorted from blood, taken in a trial of the OX40 agonist ivuxolimab. The rearrangement joins TRBV9 to TRBJ2-4, with 10 bases aligning to TRBD1. The TCR sequence derives from an adult with an advanced solid tumor such as melanoma, head and neck, liver or kidney cancer. This CDR3 reads CASSDGQGGNIQYF. CDR3 bases: TGTGCCAGCAGTGATGGACAGGGGGGTAACATTCAGTACTTC.